This TCR beta chain is from a study of regulatory T cells in long-lasting Graves disease (dated by TCRdb to the early 2020s). About the study as a whole: Newly diagnosed Graves' disease patients had taken antithyroid drugs for less than 3 months. This study used TCR sequencing and RNA sequencing of peripheral blood to compare persistent Graves' disease patients against newly diagnosed Graves' disease patients. The study took place in China and was registered as a clinical trial. A total of about 33 samples underwent TCR sequencing: roughly 13 from persistent and about 20 from newly diagnosed Graves' disease patients. Study-wide findings and limitations: Preferential use of TRBV28, TRBJ1-2 and TRBJ2-5 was observed in persistent disease, whereas TRBV20-1 and TRBJ2-1 were favored in newly diagnosed disease. Sequencing and analysis were limited to the TCR beta chain. Compared with newly diagnosed patients, persistent Graves' disease patients had lower TCR Shannon entropy and fewer highly expanded clones, which suggests clonal expansion. Patients with persistent disease shared more public clonotypes (around 2,700) than newly diagnosed patients did (roughly 970). The authors acknowledged the small sample size as a limitation that may reduce accuracy. Only peripheral blood was studied, because thyroid tissue, the primary lesion, was inaccessible.

This clonotype was seen repeatedly, ten times or more. The antigen this receptor binds is unknown. No base quality values were provided; no much bigger clone lies one nucleotide off. The CDR3 starts with the cysteine, ends with the phenylalanine, and has 13 residues. This entry keeps only the CDR3 DNA: 39 bases, framed from base 1. CDR1 and CDR2 were assigned from the germline V gene (reference sequence) as LGHDT and YNNKEL. The junction carries 4 bases between V and J, which are trimmed by 1 base and 1 base respectively. Explained via the paper, the time point label denotes: newly diagnosed GD, antithyroid drugs for less than 3 months. For both TCR sequencing and RNA sequencing, RNA was extracted from PBMCs in TRIzol. The diagnosis of Graves' disease followed American Thyroid Association guidelines. Patients for the study were recruited at an endocrinology department in Xi'an, China. Each patient gave around 9.2 milliliters of peripheral blood, collected in an EDTA anticoagulant tube. PBMCs were isolated by Ficoll Paque Plus density gradient separation without further T cell sorting. RNA quality was checked with an Agilent 2100 Bioanalyzer and agarose gel, and concentration with a NanoDrop 2000.

The library was generated by multiplex PCR. TCRdb names Illumina HiSeq 4000 as the instrument used. iRepertoire HTBI primers and Arm-PCR amplification of CDR3 regions were used to construct TCR beta libraries. Gel purification was performed on PCR products prior to sequencing. The paper's processing steps were these. Across samples, 60 to 70 TRBV and approximately 15 TRBJ segments were identified and used for gene usage analysis of CDR3 amino acid clonotypes. COPE and FqMerger were used to merge the filtered high-quality paired reads into contigs. BLAST was used to align contigs to IMGT TRBV, TRBD and TRBJ reference genes, with CDR3 defined following IMGT. Any clonotype with a frequency above 0.1% was counted as a highly expanded clone. Shannon entropy was used to measure repertoire diversity, and the Gini coefficient was used to measure V-J evenness. Clonotypes shared by more than one individual were considered public. Using fastp at Q25 and MiXCR, TCRdb reprocessed the public reads and kept productive beta chains. Identical CDR3 protein sequences are pooled into one entry, listed with their most common genes and DNA. The V and J calls reflect TCRdb's pipeline rather than the authors' work. The table for this sample lists about 420,000 distinct CDR3 sequences; around 17% of them were counted only once. The top ten clonotypes cover 20% to 25% of the sample.

The sample also formed part of further work on T cells in Graves' hyperthyroidism and ophthalmopathy. Reported in the second study: A patient counted as having stable Graves' hyperthyroidism if no progression to ophthalmopathy occurred over 18 months of follow-up. Hyperthyroidism patients were newly diagnosed, had a disease duration of under 2 months, and were aged 18 to 65 years. The study excluded patients with uncontrolled infections, other autoimmune diseases, pregnancy or lactation. Clinical symptoms, serum thyroxine and TRAb, thyroid ultrasound, and orbital computed tomography formed the basis for the diagnoses. The TCR CDR3 was subjected to a first round of RT-PCR using the HTBI primer set and the Qiagen OneStep RT-PCR kit. Most expanded thyroid clonotypes (frequency above 0.001) were also found in blood, which suggests that blood repertoires may mirror thyroid immune responses. A 13 V-J signature model separated ophthalmopathy from stable hyperthyroidism, with nearly 90% sensitivity and roughly 82% specificity in cross-validation and 80%/75% in testing. During validation, the model predicted progression to ophthalmopathy a median of about 5.9 months ahead of onset, with almost 71% sensitivity and almost 75% specificity. To identify distinguishing TCR V-J signatures, a discovery cohort of around 98 patients was used, comprising roughly 45 with Graves' ophthalmopathy and around 57 with stable Graves' hyperthyroidism. Prospective prediction of ophthalmopathy was tested in an independent validation cohort of some 20 hyperthyroidism patients and some 17 patients who later progressed to ophthalmopathy. The 100 or so discovery patients were divided at random into training and test sets in a 7:3 ratio. Thyroid tissue and blood T-cell repertoires from roughly 6 Graves' hyperthyroidism patients were also compared in the study. After sampling, hyperthyroidism patients received methimazole starting at 30 mg daily, and ophthalmopathy patients received high-dose intravenous methylprednisolone. Libraries were constructed in a second round of multiplex PCR, after which size selection and purification were carried out. Sequencing of the libraries was done on an Illumina HiSeq2000 using paired-end 100 bp reads. SOAPnuke was used to process the raw data, throwing out any read that contained adapters or uncalled bases, had a mean Phred below 15, or lacked an exact constant-primer or identifier match. COPE v1.2.5 was used to merge high-quality paired reads, and clonotypes were defined as unique nucleotide sequences. MiTCR v1.1 was used to align the clonotypes against IMGT TRBV, TRBD and TRBJ reference segments. Only V-J combinations with frequency above 0.0001, covering 98% to 99.2% of repertoires, were analysed. A TCS score was defined as the ratio between F50 (clonal expansion) and ExV (chaos), using BLOSUM62-based TCRdist between CDR3 peptides within each V-J. Welch's t-statistics and random forest reduced just over 500 V-J features to around 14, which were used in a naive Bayes classifier (R e1071). No statistical method was used to fix the sample size in advance, and group allocation was not hidden from the investigators. The paper describes TCR Vbeta CDR3 sequencing of about 140 peripheral blood samples, made up of some 40 ophthalmopathy patients, approximately 73 hyperthyroidism patients and 17 progressor patients.

This chain is built from TRBV3-1 and TRBJ1-1, with an unclear D gene assignment. The source was peripheral blood mononuclear cells (PBMCs), collected at new diagnosis, from a patient treated with antithyroid drugs. The sequence derives from a woman younger than 30 with Graves disease. Donor details come from another sample of the same person, matched by shared clones. The DNA sequence is TGTGCCAGCAGCCAAGTGACGAACACTGAAGCTTTCTTT. Translation gives CASSQVTNTEAFF.